These 20 T cell receptor beta chains were sequenced from one sample in a study of T-cell reconstitution after alpha-beta-depleted transplantation in children. A TCRbeta library incorporating unique molecular identifiers was prepared. TCRdb reanalysed the PCR reads using MiXCR and keeps one entry per CDR3 protein. Among hundreds of thousands of distinct CDR3 sequences listed, less than 20% were seen once. Sequencing was performed on PBMCs, mostly from graft donor cells, taken 360 days after TCRalphabeta/CD19-depleted stem cell transplant. These TCRs come from a male patient between 5 and 17 years old who had a stem cell transplant for acute lymphoblastic leukemia, so the T cells may come from the graft donor.

This clonotype was observed a few times. The chain links TRBV5-1 to TRBJ1-1; TRBD1 agrees at 10 bases. Germline values: CDR1 SGHRS, CDR2 YFSETQ. V trimming: 5 bases; J trimming: 4 bases; junction bases outside the gene matches: 8. The CDR3 has 15 residues. The CDR3 nucleotides read TGCGCCAGCAGTCTGACAGGGGGCCTTCGCACTGAAGCTTTCTTT. Its protein is CASSLTGGLRTEAFF.

This clonotype was seen at least ten times. For the CDR3, the DNA is TGTGCCAGCAGTAACGGGGTGACCGGGGAGCTGTTTTTT. Translating gives CASSNGVTGELFF. This chain links TRBV12-3 or TRBV12-4 with TRBJ2-2; perhaps TRBD2 as D (5 bases). This CDR3 region has 13 residues. With 5 bases removed from V and 5 bases from J, the gap between germline ends came to 9 bases.

This clonotype was recorded many times. This rearrangement joins TRBV10-3 to TRBJ2-7; TRBD1 or TRBD2 may be the D gene (5 bases each). CDR1 and CDR2 (germline): ENHRY, SYGVKD. V dropped 3 bases and J dropped 3 bases, with 12 bases sitting between them. The length of the CDR3 is 14 residues. Written as DNA, the CDR3 is TGTGCCATCAGTGATGACAGACTAAGCTACGAGCAGTACTTC. Residues: CAISDDRLSYEQYF.

A few counts support this clonotype. This sequence joins TRBV20-1 and TRBJ2-1; TRBD2 matches 7 bases. CDR3 length: 12 amino acids. Germline values: CDR1 DFQATT, CDR2 SNEGSKA (reference sequence). V lost 2 bases, J lost 10 bases, and 5 bases stayed unmatched. CDR3 sequence (DNA): TGCAGTGCTAGATCTGCGGGAGACGAGCAGTTCTTC. It specifies CSARSAGDEQFF.

The chain couples TRBV27 to TRBJ2-5, with a tentative D call TRBD2 (6 bases). This CDR3 is 14 amino acids long. The V gene lost 9 bases and the J gene lost 4 bases, with 18 bases spanning the gap. CDR1 is MNHEY and CDR2 is SMNVEV in the germline V gene (reference sequence). This CDR3 is CASGGRRGIETQYF. CDR3 nucleotide sequence: TGTGCCAGTGGAGGGAGGAGGGGAATAGAGACCCAGTACTTC.

This clonotype was recorded many times. CDR3 in DNA: TGTGCCAGCAGTGAGGGTGAGACCCAGTACTTC. This gives the protein CASSEGETQYF. V gene TRBV25-1 combines with J gene TRBJ2-5, with D hard to call. The CDR3 has 11 amino acids. Germline CDR1 and CDR2: MGHDK and SYGVNS. Between the trimmed V and J ends, which lost 3 bases and 5 bases, there was a span of 4 bases. The full variable domain, rest sourced from reference TRBV25-1 and TRBJ2-5, is EADIYQTPRYLVIGTGKKITLECSQTMGHDKMYWYQQDPGMELHLIHYSYGVNSTEKGDLSSESTVSRIRTEHFPLTLESARPSHTSQYLCASSEGETQYFGPGTRLLVL.

This clonotype was seen a handful of times. The V gene is TRBV4-1, the J gene TRBJ2-4; no reliable D call. The ends were cut back, 1 base at V and 6 bases at J, with 13 bases in the middle. The CDR3 covers 15 residues. Germline V lookup: CDR1 MGHRA, CDR2 YSYEKL. DNA of the CDR3: TGCGCCAGCAGCCAAGTAGACGGTAACTTAAACATTCAGTACTTC. This encodes CASSQVDGNLNIQYF.

The gene calls are TRBV6-1 and TRBJ2-7; the D gene is possibly TRBD1 (5 bases). This CDR3 is built from 13 residues. V was cut by 6 bases and J by 5 bases, with 14 bases left in between. Per the germline V gene, CDR1 is MNHNS and CDR2 is SASEGT. The CDR3 region is CASSPHRFHEQYF. The CDR3 DNA follows: TGTGCCAGCAGCCCCCACAGGTTCCACGAGCAGTACTTC.

This clonotype was seen only a few times. V and J are TRBV24-1 and TRBJ2-2; 9 bases line up with TRBD1. Losses at the gene ends were 1 base for V and 5 bases for J; bases not matched to a gene: 7. CDR3 length: 17 amino acids. Germline V gene data show CDR1 as KGHDR and CDR2 as SFDVKD. CDR3 in amino acids: CATSDLPGTGRTGELFF. CDR3 bases: TGTGCCACCAGTGATTTACCGGGGACAGGGCGGACCGGGGAGCTGTTTTTT.

V is TRBV20-1 and J is TRBJ2-7; D unclear. Trimming cost V 1 base and J 5 bases, with 12 bases left between them. CDR1 and CDR2 (germline): DFQATT, SNEGSKA (reference sequence). The CDR3 has 13 amino acids. In DNA, the CDR3 is TGCAGTGCTAGAGCGAACCCTTGGGACGAGCAGTACTTC. This codes for CSARANPWDEQYF.

This clonotype has only a few counts. The chain recombines TRBV12-5 with TRBJ1-5; D perhaps matches TRBD1 (5 bases). The CDR3 contains 13 residues. The V gene lost 8 bases and the J gene lost 3 bases, with 11 bases spanning the gap. Germline-derived CDR1 and CDR2 are LGHNT and FRNRAP. The CDR3 reads CASTAGPNQPQHF. CDR3 DNA sequence: TGTGCTAGTACCGCGGGGCCCAATCAGCCCCAGCATTTT.

This clonotype was observed a handful of times. The rearrangement links TRBV15 to TRBJ2-2, with TRBD2 as a possible D gene (6 bases). V was cut by 10 bases and J by 4 bases, with 13 bases left in between. The germline V gene encodes CDR1 LNHNV and CDR2 YYDKDF (reference sequence). The CDR3 totals 13 residues. Written as DNA, the CDR3 is TGTGCCATCGGAGGGTCACCCACCGGGGAGCTGTTTTTT. Protein product: CAIGGSPTGELFF.

The rearrangement uses TRBV9 and TRBJ2-3, with D possibly matching TRBD1 (5 bases). Germline CDR1 and CDR2: SGDLS and YYNGEE. The CDR3 consists of 12 residues. Trimming removed 4 bases from V and 8 bases from J, with 11 bases in between. The CDR3 DNA reads as TGTGCCAGCAGCACACCTAGGGGTACGCAGTATTTT. Translating gives CASSTPRGTQYF.

The rearrangement joins TRBV20-1 to TRBJ1-3; D unclear. CDR3 length: 12 residues. Trimming took 2 bases from V and 4 from J, leaving 6 bases between them. Germline assignment: CDR1 DFQATT and CDR2 SNEGSKA (reference sequence). The CDR3 spells CSARWQGNTIYF. The CDR3 DNA reads TGCAGTGCTAGATGGCAGGGAAACACCATATATTTT.

This clonotype was observed a handful of times. The chain carries TRBV20-1 and TRBJ2-3, with 7 bases fitting TRBD2. Germline CDR1 reads DFQATT; CDR2 reads SNEGSKA (reference sequence). The trim removed 1 base at V and 1 base at J, leaving 11 bases unmatched. CDR3 length: 17 amino acids. The CDR3 sequence: CSARGTPGTIRTDTQYF. DNA for the CDR3: TGCAGTGCTAGAGGGACTCCCGGGACTATCCGCACAGATACGCAGTATTTT.

In this sample, this clonotype turned up a few times. The chain links TRBV29-1 to TRBJ2-1, with TRBD2 as a possible D gene (6 bases). The V and J ends lost 6 bases and 9 bases respectively, with 12 bases between them. CDR3 size: 11 residues. Germline lookup yields CDR1 SQVTM and CDR2 ANQGSEA. The CDR3 region is CSVQTRAEQFF. The CDR3 bases are TGCAGCGTCCAGACTAGGGCTGAGCAGTTCTTC.

The chain joins TRBV4-3 to TRBJ1-5; a weak D match, TRBD1 (6 bases). Trimming took off 0 bases at V and 3 bases at J, with 18 bases between the two ends. Looked up from germline, CDR1 is LGHNA and CDR2 is YSLEER. This CDR3 has 18 residues. CDR3 amino acids: CASSQEGHRANHNQPQHF. The CDR3 DNA follows: TGCGCCAGCAGCCAAGAAGGGCACAGGGCCAATCACAATCAGCCCCAGCATTTT.

The V gene is TRBV7-6, the J gene TRBJ2-7; perhaps TRBD1 as D (5 bases). Trimming took 0 bases from V and 4 from J, leaving 10 bases between them. The germline CDR1 and CDR2 sequences are SGHVS and FNYEAQ. This CDR3 contains 14 residues. CDR3 nucleotides: TGTGCCAGCAGCTTAGCGGAGACAGTTTACGAGCAGTACTTC. Translation gives CASSLAETVYEQYF.

The chain carries TRBV12-3 or TRBV12-4 and TRBJ1-1, with 9 positions matching TRBD1. This CDR3 is built from 14 residues. V was pared by 5 bases and J by 4 bases, with 5 bases of the junction left unmatched. CDR3 nucleotide sequence: TGTGCCAGCAGTACCGACAGGGGGATCACTGAAGCTTTCTTT. Residues: CASSTDRGITEAFF.

This CDR3 reads CASSQVSGRGGNTIYF. DNA for the CDR3: TGCGCCAGCAGCCAAGTGTCTGGGAGAGGAGGAAACACCATATATTTT. The J gene is TRBJ1-3, the V gene TRBV4-1; D call uncertain. The V end was cut by 1 base, the J end by 4 bases, with 14 bases between. This CDR3 is 16 amino acids long. Germline CDR1 reads MGHRA; CDR2 reads YSYEKL.